The 22 T cell receptor beta chains below come from one sample, sequenced in a study of cytomegalovirus exposure and HLA in healthy donors. Use of 60 Vbeta and 13 Jbeta primers characterized the PCR. Here immunoSEQ multiplex PCR was the method, and the copy in TCRdb shows in-frame clones only, minus some. Of roughly 100,000 clones in the sample, roughly 73% were seen once. Material: PBMCs. The receptors derive from a woman aged 40 to 50 in good health and CMV-seropositive.

This chain joins TRBV10-3 and TRBJ2-5; tentatively, D is TRBD1 (6 bases). V was shortened by 4 bases and J by 3 bases, with 9 bases between the two germline ends. This CDR3 contains 13 residues. CDR1 and CDR2 (germline): ENHRY, SYGVKD. The CDR3 here is CAISAPGEETQYF. In nucleotides, the CDR3 is TGTGCCATCAGTGCGCCAGGGGAAGAGACCCAGTACTTC.

The chain recombines TRBV5-6 with TRBJ2-7; TRBD2 might be the D (6 bases). Looked up from germline, CDR1 is SGHDT and CDR2 is YYEEEE. This CDR3 has 15 amino acids. V lost 2 bases and J lost 0, with 12 bases in between. DNA of the CDR3: TGTGCCAGCAGCTTTCTCGGAGGGAGCTCCTACGAGCAGTACTTC. It encodes CASSFLGGSSYEQYF.

This rearrangement joins TRBV6-1 to TRBJ1-6, with 8 nucleotides matching TRBD1. The CDR3 contains 17 residues. Germline assignment: CDR1 MNHNS and CDR2 SASEGT. V shed 1 base and J 3 bases; nucleotides not matched to a gene: 5. CDR3 loop: CASSEGADRVYNSPLHF. The CDR3 DNA sequence: TGTGCCAGCAGTGAAGGGGCGGACAGGGTCTATAATTCACCCCTCCACTTT.

The rearrangement joins TRBV7-8 to TRBJ2-1; TRBD2 matches at 12 bases. The trim removed 1 base at V and 1 base at J, leaving 14 bases unmatched. Germline V gene lookup returns CDR1 SGHVS and CDR2 FQNEAQ. The CDR3 has 21 residues. CDR3 loop: CASSLERIPSGRARSYNEQFF. CDR3 bases: TGTGCCAGCAGCTTAGAAAGGATTCCTAGCGGGAGGGCCCGATCCTACAATGAGCAGTTCTTC. The full variable domain, its missing parts supplied by reference TRBV7-8 and TRBJ2-1, is GAGVSQSPRYKVAKRGQDVALRCDPISGHVSLFWYQQALGQGPEFLTYFQNEAQLDKSGLPSDRFFAERPEGSVSTLKIQRTQQEDSAVYLCASSLERIPSGRARSYNEQFFGPGTRLTVL.

The chain carries TRBV7-2 and TRBJ2-2; TRBD2 matches 13 bases. CDR3 length equals 16 residues. Germline assignment: CDR1 SGHTA and CDR2 FQGNSA. V was clipped by 5 bases and J by 5 bases; unmatched bases: 5. The DNA for the CDR3 is TGTGCCAGCAGCCCGGGACTAGCGGGGTTTACCGGGGAGCTGTTTTTT. This encodes CASSPGLAGFTGELFF.

The V call is TRBV11-2, the J call TRBJ2-7; the D gene is possibly TRBD2 (8 bases). The CDR3 runs 17 residues. The germline CDR1 and CDR2 sequences are SGHAT and FQNNGV. V was trimmed by 3 bases and J by 9 bases, leaving 27 bases between them. In DNA, the CDR3 is TGTGCCAGCAGCTTCGGGCGGGGGGACAGCCCACGGTTAGGGCAGTACTTC. This translates into CASSFGRGDSPRLGQYF.

V usage is TRBV27 and J usage is TRBJ2-5; 9 bases map to TRBD2. J was trimmed by 5 bases and V by 2 bases; bases with no gene match: 3. Germline V CDR1 and CDR2: MNHEY, SMNVEV (reference sequence). The CDR3 covers 14 residues. The CDR3 loop is CASSLGGRGETQYF. The CDR3 region has the DNA TGTGCCAGCAGTTTAGGCGGGAGGGGGGAGACCCAGTACTTC.

This clone was counted a single time. The J gene is TRBJ2-3, the V gene TRBV2; 12 positions agree with TRBD2. The length of the CDR3 is 15 residues. Germline CDR1 is SNHLY and CDR2 is FYNNEI. The V gene end was trimmed by 4 bases and the J gene end by 7 bases; junction bases not matched to a gene: 6. CDR3 coding DNA: TGTGCCAGCAGTGGGACTAGCGGGGAGCGAAATACGCAGTATTTT. This translates into CASSGTSGERNTQYF.

The rearrangement uses TRBV4-1 and TRBJ2-7, with D unresolved. Germline V CDR1 and CDR2: MGHRA, YSYEKL. V lost 0 bases to trimming and J lost 3 bases, with 6 bases between them. This CDR3 has 13 amino acids. CDR3 sequence reads: CASSQDPNYEQYF. The CDR3 DNA follows: TGCGCCAGCAGCCAAGATCCCAACTACGAGCAGTACTTC.

The chain has TRBV5-1 and TRBJ2-5, with D possibly TRBD1 on 5 matching bases. The CDR3 is 17 amino acids. Trimming removed 4 bases at V and 5 bases at J, with 24 bases between. Germline loops: CDR1 SGHRS, CDR2 YFSETQ. The CDR3 spells CASSLGTIQELGETQYF. DNA of the CDR3: TGCGCCAGCAGCCTTGGAACTATACAGGAATTGGGGGAGACCCAGTACTTC.

V gene TRBV5-1 combines with J gene TRBJ2-6; D is possibly TRBD1 (6 bases). Germline V CDR1 and CDR2: SGHRS, YFSETQ. This CDR3 is 15 amino acids long. V was pared by 6 bases and J by 0 bases, with 10 bases between. This CDR3 is CASKDRPSGANVLTF. The DNA of the CDR3 is TGCGCCAGCAAAGACAGGCCCTCTGGGGCCAACGTCCTGACTTTC.

V gene TRBV4-3 combines with J gene TRBJ1-2; D is possibly TRBD1 (6 bases). The length of the CDR3 is 17 residues. Trimming took off 0 bases at V and 1 base at J, with 15 bases between the two ends. Per germline, CDR1 LGHNA and CDR2 YSLEER. The CDR3 loop is CASSQEGGLPGNYGYTF. CDR3 DNA: TGCGCCAGCAGCCAAGAGGGGGGGCTTCCCGGTAACTATGGCTACACCTTC.

This clone was found a few times. The chain combines TRBV2 with TRBJ1-4; 7 bases are a match to TRBD1. The V gene end was trimmed by 4 bases and the J gene end by 8 bases; junction bases not matched to a gene: 13. The V gene's germline CDR1 is SNHLY and CDR2 FYNNEI. The CDR3 sequence is 16 residues long. The CDR3 sequence is CASSAGIGGRREKLFF. CDR3 nucleotide sequence: TGTGCCAGCAGTGCCGGAATAGGGGGCCGGCGGGAAAAACTGTTTTTT.

The chain joins TRBV5-8 to TRBJ2-3; tentatively, D is TRBD1 (6 bases). Germline lookup yields CDR1 SGHTS and CDR2 YDEGEE. CDR3 length: 15 residues. The V and J ends lost 6 bases and 0 bases respectively, with 14 bases between them. CDR3 sequence: CASTLGAASTDTQYF. The DNA of the CDR3 is TGTGCCAGCACCCTGGGGGCAGCTAGCACAGATACGCAGTATTTT.

This chain uses TRBV18 with TRBJ1-2, with TRBD1 as a possible D gene (5 bases). There are 14 residues in the CDR3. Germline V gene sequence: CDR1 KGHSH, CDR2 LQKENI. V was shortened by 3 bases and J by 2 bases, with 10 bases between the two germline ends. CDR3 nucleotide sequence: TGTGCCAGCTCACCGGGACGGGGGAACTATGGCTACACCTTC. Amino acid sequence: CASSPGRGNYGYTF.

This clone occurred once. The chain recombines TRBV10-3 with TRBJ2-7, with a tentative D call TRBD2 (5 bases). CDR1 and CDR2 from the germline V gene are ENHRY and SYGVKD. The CDR3 has 14 residues. The germline V and J ends were trimmed by 4 bases and 1 base, with 11 bases remaining between them. CDR3 sequence (DNA): TGTGCCATCAGTGGGTTGCCGGGGTCCTACGAGCAGTACTTC. Translated: CAISGLPGSYEQYF.

The rearrangement uses TRBV4-2 and TRBJ1-3, with D hard to call. The CDR3 has 17 amino acids. The germline V gene encodes CDR1 LGHNA and CDR2 YNFKEQ. V was shortened by 0 bases and J by 0 bases, with 12 bases between the two germline ends. The CDR3 DNA is TGTGCCAGCAGCCAAGATCATCTAGGTTACTCTGGAAACACCATATATTTT. It translates to CASSQDHLGYSGNTIYF.

This chain links TRBV9 with TRBJ2-5, with 8 positions matching TRBD2. Looked up from germline, CDR1 is SGDLS and CDR2 is YYNGEE. This CDR3 has 14 residues. The V gene end was trimmed by 4 bases and the J gene end by 3 bases; junction bases not matched to a gene: 5. The CDR3 reads CASSRQAGEETQYF. The CDR3 DNA sequence: TGTGCCAGCAGCCGCCAAGCGGGGGAAGAGACCCAGTACTTC.

The chain is built from TRBV23-1 and TRBJ1-5; D gene unclear. TRBV23-1 is an open reading frame whose function is uncertain. This CDR3 is built from 11 residues. Trimming shortened V by 5 bases and J by 4 bases, and 3 bases separated the two germline ends. In DNA form, the CDR3 reads TGCGCCAGCAGTTCGAATCAGCCCCAGCATTTT. This translates into CASSSNQPQHF.

The chain links TRBV7-8 to TRBJ1-1; 9 bases line up with TRBD1. Germline lookup yields CDR1 SGHVS and CDR2 FQNEAQ. The CDR3 is 17 amino acids. Trimming removed 5 bases from V and 5 bases from J; junction bases left unmatched: 15. The DNA for the CDR3 is TGTGCCAGCAGCGATACAGGGGGCGCATCCAGGAGTACTGAAGCTTTCTTT. Amino acid sequence: CASSDTGGASRSTEAFF.

This chain connects TRBV7-3 to TRBJ1-5; D gene unclear. With 0 bases removed from V and 6 bases from J, the gap between germline ends came to 6 bases. Germline CDR1 reads SGHTA; CDR2 reads FQGTGA. The CDR3 extends over 13 amino acids. The CDR3, as DNA: TGTGCCAGCAGCTTAACGAACGGTCAGCCCCAGCATTTT. Translation: CASSLTNGQPQHF. Full variable domain (remainder filled in from reference TRBV7-3 and TRBJ1-5): GAGVSQTPSNKVTEKGKYVELRCDPISGHTALYWYRQSLGQGPEFLIYFQGTGAADDSGLPNDRFFAVRPEGSVSTLKIQRTERGDSAVYLCASSLTNGQPQHFGDGTRLSIL.

The rearrangement uses TRBV5-1 and TRBJ1-1; D may be TRBD1 (6 bases). The CDR3 runs 16 residues. Between the trimmed V and J ends, which lost 4 bases and 3 bases, there was a span of 19 bases. In germline, CDR1 is SGHRS, CDR2 YFSETQ. This CDR3 reads CASSPRGGRLDTEAFF. Here the CDR3 DNA reads TGCGCCAGCAGCCCGAGGGGGGGTCGGTTGGACACTGAAGCTTTCTTT.